This T cell receptor (beta chain) stems from a study of blood T cells in healthy people across ages. The use of a sample-barcoded 5' primer and a J-beta primer mix characterized a second PCR of roughly 7 to 11 cycles. TCRdb re-called the 5' RACE reads through MiXCR, storing one row per CDR3 protein. The repertoire holds roughly 800,000 distinct CDR3 sequences, with 25% as singletons. Germline lookup yields CDR1 SGHTA and CDR2 FQGNSA. The CDR3 is made up of 18 amino acids. This clonotype was found many times. One end of the junction does not line up with germline, which may come from a read error. Separately, the same data were catalogued under a study of T cells of mothers and their children.

The sequenced sample consisted of blood. The chain is built from TRBV7-2 and TRBJ2-1; 9 bases line up with TRBD2. This TCR derives from a boy younger than 18 in good health. CDR3 nucleotide sequence: TGTGCCAGCAGTTTAGTCCTAGCGGGGCTTTCCGCCTACAATGAGCAGTTCTTC. Translated, it gives CASSLVLAGLSAYNEQFF.